Listed here are 26 T cell receptor beta chains from one sample, sequenced in a study of cytomegalovirus exposure and HLA in healthy donors. Primers: 60 Vbeta forward and 13 Jbeta reverse. Profiled with immunoSEQ multiplex PCR; TCRdb holds only in-frame clones, not every one. The sample consists of 100,000 to 120,000 clones, roughly 12% of them appearing once. Material for sequencing was PBMCs. The origin of the receptors is a man in his forties in good health and CMV-seropositive.

This sequence joins TRBV5-1 and TRBJ2-1, with 7 bases identical to TRBD2. Germline V gene data show CDR1 as SGHRS and CDR2 as YFSETQ. CDR3 length: 14 amino acids. Trimming at V came to 2 bases and at J to 1 base, leaving 0 bases not matched to a gene. The CDR3 DNA reads as TGCGCCAGCAGCTTAGCGGGATCCTACAATGAGCAGTTCTTC. This sequence encodes CASSLAGSYNEQFF. The full variable domain, with the rest looked up from reference TRBV5-1 and TRBJ2-1, is KAGVTQTPRYLIKTRGQQVTLSCSPISGHRSVSWYQQTPGQGLQFLFEYFSETQRNKGNFPGRFSGRQFSNSRSEMNVSTLELGDSALYLCASSLAGSYNEQFFGPGTRLTVL.

A word on this clone: It is likely a read error, because the conserved phenylalanine at the end of the CDR3 is missing. The same CDR3 is also encoded by other DNA sequences in this sample. The V and J genes are TRBV14 and TRBJ1-2, with 7 bases fitting TRBD1. Germline CDR1 reads SGHDN; CDR2 reads FVKESK. The CDR3 contains 13 residues. CDR3: CDRSPGTVYGYTV. In DNA, the CDR3 is TGTGACAGGAGCCCTGGGACAGTCTATGGCTACACCGTC.

This clone showed up just a few times. The gene calls are TRBV5-1 and TRBJ2-3; TRBD1 matches 8 bases. After removal of 1 base from V and 0 bases from J, the junction contained 1 base not matched to a gene. The CDR3 spans 15 residues. Germline V CDR1 and CDR2: SGHRS, YFSETQ. CDR3 region: CASSLQGASTDTQYF. In DNA form, the CDR3 reads TGCGCCAGCAGCTTGCAGGGGGCTAGCACAGATACGCAGTATTTT.

The rearrangement joins TRBV18 to TRBJ2-7, with no clear D. Trimming shortened V by 6 bases and J by 1 base, and 16 bases separated the two germline ends. This CDR3 spans 15 amino acids. The V gene's germline CDR1 is KGHSH and CDR2 LQKENI. CDR3 in DNA: TGTGCCAGCTCCAGCAGCCAGACGACTTCCTACGAGCAGTACTTC. Translation gives CASSSSQTTSYEQYF.

This clone occurred a few times. V gene TRBV10-3 combines with J gene TRBJ1-5, with D possibly being TRBD1 (6 bases). Trimming pared 3 bases from V and 6 bases from J, leaving 9 bases between. CDR1 is ENHRY and CDR2 is SYGVKD in the germline V gene. This CDR3 region has 13 residues. CDR3 protein: CAISEWTAQPQHF. The CDR3 nucleotides are TGTGCCATCAGTGAATGGACAGCTCAGCCCCAGCATTTT.

As for this clone: One junction end disagrees with the germline gene, perhaps due to a read error. The chain joins TRBV25-1 to TRBJ2-7, with a possible D match to TRBD1 (6 bases). Germline V CDR1 and CDR2: MGHDK, SYGVNS. The CDR3 loop spans 16 amino acids. CDR3: CASSEYGFGGGREQHF. CDR3 nucleotides: TGTGCCAGCAGTGAATACGGGTTTGGGGGCGGGCGTGAGCAGCACTTC.

This clone was recorded a few times. The genes are TRBV6-1 and TRBJ1-1; D uncertain. Trimming shortened V by 3 bases and J by 2 bases, and 13 bases separated the two germline ends. The CDR3 is 15 residues long. Germline loops: CDR1 MNHNS, CDR2 SASEGT. In DNA, the CDR3 is TGTGCCAGCAGTGAGCGGACTGTTTACAACACTGAAGCTTTCTTT. Translated, it gives CASSERTVYNTEAFF.

The CDR3 sequence is CSAMENPGYTF. The CDR3 DNA sequence: TGCAGTGCTATGGAGAACCCGGGCTACACCTTC. The chain joins TRBV20-1 to TRBJ1-2; D is ambiguous. CDR1 DFQATT and CDR2 SNEGSKA come from the germline V gene (reference sequence). The CDR3 totals 11 residues. V lost 4 bases and J 8 bases, leaving 11 bases between the germline ends.

The chain employs TRBV10-3 and TRBJ2-7; TRBD2 agrees at 9 bases. The V segment lost 6 bases and the J segment 3 bases; nucleotides outside the gene matches: 6. Germline CDR1 ENHRY, CDR2 SYGVKD. This CDR3 has 14 amino acids. The CDR3 loop is CAISLTSGNYEQYF. The CDR3 nucleotides are TGTGCCATCAGCCTGACTAGCGGAAACTACGAGCAGTACTTC.

This clone has more than one count but fewer than ten. The rearrangement uses TRBV5-6 and TRBJ1-5; 7 bases fit TRBD1. The germline V gene has CDR1 SGHDT and CDR2 YYEEEE. V lost 1 base to trimming and J lost 5 bases; unmatched junction nucleotides: 12. The CDR3 totals 17 residues. The DNA for the CDR3 is TGTGCCAGCAGCTTGCGACGGCTTCGGGACAGTGATCAGCCCCAGCATTTT. Translating it yields CASSLRRLRDSDQPQHF.

The chain combines TRBV19 with TRBJ2-2; maybe TRBD1 (6 bases). V lost 10 bases and J lost 8, with 20 bases in between. There are 14 residues in the CDR3. Germline V CDR1 and CDR2: LNHDA, SQIVND (reference sequence). Here the CDR3 reads CATHPRGPAGELFF. The CDR3 region has the DNA TGTGCCACACACCCCAGGGGTCCGGCAGGGGAGCTGTTTTTT.

This chain connects TRBV30 to TRBJ2-3; D is possibly TRBD2 (5 bases). CDR3 length equals 13 residues. Germline CDR1 reads GTSNPN; CDR2 reads SVGIG (reference sequence). V dropped 4 bases and J dropped 2 bases, with 10 bases sitting between them. In nucleotides, the CDR3 is TGTGCCTGGATCGAGCGGTCCACAGATACGCAGTATTTT. Translating gives CAWIERSTDTQYF. The variable domain in full, completed from reference TRBV30 and TRBJ2-3, reads SQTIHQWPATLVQPVGSPLSLECTVEGTSNPNLYWYRQAAGRGLQLLFYSVGIGQISSEVPQNLSASRPQDRQFILSSKKLLLSDSGFYLCAWIERSTDTQYFGPGTRLTVL.

The gene calls are TRBV5-1 and TRBJ1-1; 11 bases align to TRBD1. The CDR3 spans 14 residues. J gave up 8 bases and V 4 bases, and 7 bases lay outside the gene matches. In germline, CDR1 is SGHRS, CDR2 YFSETQ. CDR3 loop: CASSKGTGGTEAFF. The CDR3 DNA reads TGCGCCAGCAGCAAAGGGACAGGGGGGACCGAAGCTTTCTTT.

This chain joins TRBV7-2 and TRBJ2-5; TRBD2 matches 9 bases. The CDR3 consists of 16 residues. Germline loops: CDR1 SGHTA, CDR2 FQGNSA. The J segment lost 1 base and the V segment lost 2 bases, leaving 5 bases of the junction unmatched. The CDR3 is CASSLRLAGLQETQYF. DNA of the CDR3: TGTGCCAGCAGCTTAAGGCTAGCGGGACTCCAAGAGACCCAGTACTTC.

The chain links TRBV21-1 to TRBJ2-3; the table's D call of TRBD2 was not tested on the DNA. TRBV21-1 is listed as a pseudogene. The CDR3 extends over 15 amino acids. CDR3 sequence reads: CAILGLAVITDTQYF. The CDR3 nucleotides are TGTGCCATTTTGGGACTAGCGGTGATCACAGATACGCAGTATTTT.

This rearrangement joins TRBV5-1 to TRBJ2-5; TRBD1 is a possible D gene (5 bases). Per germline, CDR1 SGHRS and CDR2 YFSETQ. The CDR3 contains 14 residues. Trimming left V 0 bases short and J 1 base short, with 7 bases between. The CDR3 reads CASSLGQTQETQYF. In DNA form, the CDR3 reads TGCGCCAGCAGCTTGGGACAGACCCAAGAGACCCAGTACTTC.

In its sample, this clone was seen a few times. CDR3 DNA: TGTGCCAGCAGTGAGAGGGCGTACCAAGAGACCCAGTACTTC. It encodes CASSERAYQETQYF. The rearrangement links TRBV7-2 to TRBJ2-5, with D possibly being TRBD2 (5 bases). V lost 6 bases and J lost 0, with 11 bases in between. CDR3 length: 14 amino acids. Germline values: CDR1 SGHTA, CDR2 FQGNSA.

This chain connects TRBV10-1 to TRBJ2-1, with TRBD1 matching 10 bases. The V gene end was trimmed by 3 bases and the J gene end by 2 bases; junction bases not matched to a gene: 4. Germline V CDR1 and CDR2: WNHNN, SYGVQD (reference sequence). This CDR3 is 16 amino acids long. The CDR3 DNA is TGCGCCAGCAGTGAACCGGGACAGGGGACCTACAATGAGCAGTTCTTC. It specifies CASSEPGQGTYNEQFF.

The chain joins TRBV6-1 to TRBJ2-7; TRBD2 aligns across 12 bases. With V trimmed by 6 bases and J by 5 bases, 8 bases remained unmatched. The germline CDR1 and CDR2 sequences are MNHNS and SASEGT. The CDR3 has 15 residues. DNA of the CDR3: TGTGCCAGCAGGCCACGACTAGCGGGAGTGCACGAGCAGTACTTC. Protein product: CASRPRLAGVHEQYF.

The chain joins TRBV5-1 to TRBJ1-1; 9 bases agree with TRBD1. This CDR3 is built from 14 residues. From germline, CDR1 is SGHRS and CDR2 YFSETQ. V was pared by 4 bases and J by 4 bases, with 5 bases of the junction left unmatched. In DNA, the CDR3 is TGCGCCAGCAGCCGAGCGGGACAGGGCACTGAAGCTTTCTTT. Translated, it gives CASSRAGQGTEAFF. Based on the CDR3 plus reference TRBV5-1 and TRBJ1-1, the full variable domain is KAGVTQTPRYLIKTRGQQVTLSCSPISGHRSVSWYQQTPGQGLQFLFEYFSETQRNKGNFPGRFSGRQFSNSRSEMNVSTLELGDSALYLCASSRAGQGTEAFFGQGTRLTVV.

The chain couples TRBV5-1 to TRBJ2-7; possible D gene TRBD2, 6 bases. From germline, CDR1 is SGHRS and CDR2 YFSETQ. This CDR3 spans 14 amino acids. Trimming took 1 base from V and 2 from J, leaving 10 bases between them. The CDR3 DNA reads as TGCGCCAGCAGCTTGTTGGGCGGGACCTACGAGCAGTACTTC. Encoded protein: CASSLLGGTYEQYF.

The V call is TRBV10-3, the J call TRBJ2-7; D call uncertain. V was cut by 10 bases and J by 4 bases, with 17 bases left in between. Germline assignment: CDR1 ENHRY and CDR2 SYGVKD. This CDR3 comprises 13 residues. CDR3 residues: CATRRPLEYEQYF. CDR3 bases: TGTGCCACCAGGCGGCCCCTGGAATACGAGCAGTACTTC.

The sample holds a few counts of this clone. The chain recombines TRBV6-5 with TRBJ1-1; no firm D call. This CDR3 has 15 residues. The V gene's germline CDR1 is MNHEY and CDR2 SVGAGI. V was shortened by 0 bases and J by 0 bases, with 8 bases between the two germline ends. The CDR3, as DNA: TGTGCCAGCAGTTACTCCTTCAACATGAACACTGAAGCTTTCTTT. It yields the protein CASSYSFNMNTEAFF.

The gene calls are TRBV7-6 and TRBJ2-2, with a possible D match to TRBD1 (5 bases). Germline assignment: CDR1 SGHVS and CDR2 FNYEAQ. The CDR3 loop spans 15 amino acids. Trimming took off 3 bases at V and 0 bases at J, with 8 bases between the two ends. The CDR3 spells CASSLDTPNTGELFF. The CDR3 DNA sequence: TGTGCCAGCAGCTTGGACACGCCGAACACCGGGGAGCTGTTTTTT.

The V and J genes are TRBV7-3 and TRBJ2-3; weak D call: TRBD1 (6 bases). In germline, CDR1 is SGHTA, CDR2 FQGTGA. This CDR3 has 15 residues. Trimming took 2 bases from V and 4 from J, leaving 13 bases between them. The CDR3: CASSLFGGAADTQYF. Written as DNA, the CDR3 is TGTGCCAGCAGCTTATTTGGGGGCGCGGCAGATACGCAGTATTTT.

The J gene is TRBJ2-3, the V gene TRBV18; 7 bases match TRBD1. The CDR3 has 16 residues. With 5 bases clipped from V and 0 bases from J, the junction kept 8 bases outside the gene matches. Germline CDR1 is KGHSH and CDR2 is LQKENI. This chain's CDR3 is CASSRTGVLSTDTQYF. In DNA form, the CDR3 reads TGTGCCAGCTCAAGAACAGGGGTCCTAAGCACAGATACGCAGTATTTT. The full variable domain, rest sourced from reference TRBV18 and TRBJ2-3, is NAGVMQNPRHLVRRRGQEARLRCSPMKGHSHVYWYRQLPEEGLKFMVYLQKENIIDESGMPKERFSAEFPKEGPSILRIQQVVRGDSAAYFCASSRTGVLSTDTQYFGPGTRLTVL.